This T cell receptor beta chain was sequenced in a study of blood T cell repertoires in COVID-19. The J segment lost 6 bases and the V segment lost 6 bases, leaving 4 bases of the junction unmatched. The V gene's germline CDR1 is MDHEN and CDR2 SYDVKM. The CDR3 covers 13 residues. The participants were between roughly 18 and 100 years old and came from 20 to 30 US areas. Clones were sequenced by immunoSEQ multiplex PCR, and TCRdb holds only the in-frame ones, with some missing. The sample consists of fewer than 350,000 clones, 87% of them appearing once. This chain connects TRBV28 to TRBJ2-2; TRBD1 matches 7 bases. This sequence was found in a middle-aged woman who had recovered from COVID-19. The material sequenced was PBMCs or T cells enriched from blood (not recorded which). The CDR3 protein is CASRNRGPGELFF. Here the CDR3 DNA reads TGTGCCAGCAGGAACAGGGGTCCCGGGGAGCTGTTTTTT.